Listed here is a single T cell receptor (beta chain). The antigen remains unidentified. The entry originates in a study of long-term antiretroviral therapy in people with HIV. The immunoSEQ assay was v3.0, run at survey level. Profiling relied on immunoSEQ multiplex PCR, and the TCRdb table lists in-frame clones only, not all of them. In the table there are fewer than 30,000 clones, 81% of which are singletons. Study-level points and caveats: Collection spanned 2004 to 2017; ART regimens may be less effective than current ones.

Looked up from germline, CDR1 is SQVTM and CDR2 is ANQGSEA. The V gene lost 0 bases and the J gene lost 0 bases, with 2 bases spanning the gap. The CDR3 is made up of 12 amino acids. The receptor was isolated from a man younger than 45 with HIV. This chain joins TRBV29-1 and TRBJ1-1, with D hard to call. The sample here was unsorted PBMCs, taken 4.4 years after starting antiretroviral therapy. The CDR3 nucleotides read TGCAGCGTTGAAGAGTTGAACACTGAAGCTTTCTTT. This gives the protein CSVEELNTEAFF.